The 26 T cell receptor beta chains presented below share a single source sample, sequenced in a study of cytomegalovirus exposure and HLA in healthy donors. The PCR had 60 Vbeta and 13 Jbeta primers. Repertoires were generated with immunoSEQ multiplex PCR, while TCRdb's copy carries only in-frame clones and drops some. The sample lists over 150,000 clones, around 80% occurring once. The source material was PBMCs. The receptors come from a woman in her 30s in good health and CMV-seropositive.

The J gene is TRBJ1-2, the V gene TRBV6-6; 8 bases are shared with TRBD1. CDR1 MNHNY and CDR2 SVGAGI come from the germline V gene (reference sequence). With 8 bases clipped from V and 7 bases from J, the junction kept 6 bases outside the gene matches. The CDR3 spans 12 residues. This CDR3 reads CASLSGGGGYTF. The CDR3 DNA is TGTGCCAGCTTATCAGGGGGCGGTGGCTACACCTTC.

The CDR3 loop reads CASTRSGGVYNEQFF. In nucleotides, the CDR3 is TGTGCCAGCACGCGTAGCGGGGGAGTCTACAATGAGCAGTTCTTC. This rearrangement joins TRBV6-5 to TRBJ2-1, with 9 positions matching TRBD2. The CDR3 has 15 amino acids. With 7 bases clipped from V and 3 bases from J, the junction kept 7 bases outside the gene matches. CDR1 is MNHEY and CDR2 is SVGAGI in the germline V gene.

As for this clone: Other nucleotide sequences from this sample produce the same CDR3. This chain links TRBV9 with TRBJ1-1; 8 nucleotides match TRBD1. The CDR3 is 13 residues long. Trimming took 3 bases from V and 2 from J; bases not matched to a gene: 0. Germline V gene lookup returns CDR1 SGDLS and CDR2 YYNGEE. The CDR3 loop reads CASSAGGNTEAFF. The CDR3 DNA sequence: TGTGCCAGCAGCGCAGGGGGCAACACTGAAGCTTTCTTT.

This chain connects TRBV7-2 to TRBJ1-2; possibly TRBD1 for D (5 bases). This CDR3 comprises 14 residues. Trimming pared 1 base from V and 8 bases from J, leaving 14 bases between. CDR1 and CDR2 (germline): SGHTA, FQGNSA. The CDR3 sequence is CASSLEGGRGGYTF. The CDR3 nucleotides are TGTGCCAGCAGCTTAGAAGGAGGGAGGGGCGGCTACACCTTC.

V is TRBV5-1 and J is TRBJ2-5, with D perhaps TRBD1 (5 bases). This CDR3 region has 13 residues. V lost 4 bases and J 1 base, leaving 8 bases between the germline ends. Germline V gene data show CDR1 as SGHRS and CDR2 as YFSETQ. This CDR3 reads CASSVTVQETQYF. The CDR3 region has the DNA TGCGCCAGCAGCGTGACAGTCCAAGAGACCCAGTACTTC.

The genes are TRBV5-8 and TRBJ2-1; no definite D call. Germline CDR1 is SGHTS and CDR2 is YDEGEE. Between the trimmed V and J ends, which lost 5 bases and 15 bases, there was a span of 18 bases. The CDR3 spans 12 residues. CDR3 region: CASRRDTRRLFF. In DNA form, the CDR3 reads TGTGCCAGCAGGCGCGACACAAGAAGGCTGTTCTTC.

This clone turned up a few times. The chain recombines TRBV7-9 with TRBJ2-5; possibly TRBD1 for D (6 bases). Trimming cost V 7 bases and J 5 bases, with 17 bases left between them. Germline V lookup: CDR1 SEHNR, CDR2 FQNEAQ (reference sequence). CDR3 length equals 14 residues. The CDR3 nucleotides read TGTGCCAGCAACCGGGAACAGGGATACGAGACCCAGTACTTC. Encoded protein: CASNREQGYETQYF.

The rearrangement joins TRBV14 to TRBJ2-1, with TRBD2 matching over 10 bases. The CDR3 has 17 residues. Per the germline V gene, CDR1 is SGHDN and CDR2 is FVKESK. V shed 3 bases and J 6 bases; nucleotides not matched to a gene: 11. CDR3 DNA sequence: TGTGCCAGCAGCCACAGGCAGGGAAGCGGGGGGGTCAATGAGCAGTTCTTC. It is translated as CASSHRQGSGGVNEQFF.

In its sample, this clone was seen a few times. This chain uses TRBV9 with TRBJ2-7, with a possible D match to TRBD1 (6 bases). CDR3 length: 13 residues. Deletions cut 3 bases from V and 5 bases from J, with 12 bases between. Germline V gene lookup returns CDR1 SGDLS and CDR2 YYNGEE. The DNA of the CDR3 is TGTGCCAGCAGCGCTTCAGGGGTGAACGAGCAGTACTTC. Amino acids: CASSASGVNEQYF. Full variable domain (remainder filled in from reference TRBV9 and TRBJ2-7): DSGVTQTPKHLITATGQRVTLRCSPRSGDLSVYWYQQSLDQGLQFLIQYYNGEERAKGNILERFSAQQFPDLHSELNLSSLELGDSALYFCASSASGVNEQYFGPGTRLTVT.

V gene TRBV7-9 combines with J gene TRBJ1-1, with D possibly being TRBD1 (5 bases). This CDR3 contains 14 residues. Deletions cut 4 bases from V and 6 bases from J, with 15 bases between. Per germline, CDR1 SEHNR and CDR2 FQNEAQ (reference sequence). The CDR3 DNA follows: TGTGCCAGCAGCTCAATCGGGGGTAACGCTGAAGCTTTCTTT. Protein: CASSSIGGNAEAFF.

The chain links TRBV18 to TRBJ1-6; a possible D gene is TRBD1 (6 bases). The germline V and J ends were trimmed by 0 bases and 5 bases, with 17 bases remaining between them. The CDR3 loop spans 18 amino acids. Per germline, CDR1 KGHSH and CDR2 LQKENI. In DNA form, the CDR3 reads TGTGCCAGCTCACCACCGGGAAGAAGGACAGCTGATAATTCACCCCTCCACTTT. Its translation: CASSPPGRRTADNSPLHF.

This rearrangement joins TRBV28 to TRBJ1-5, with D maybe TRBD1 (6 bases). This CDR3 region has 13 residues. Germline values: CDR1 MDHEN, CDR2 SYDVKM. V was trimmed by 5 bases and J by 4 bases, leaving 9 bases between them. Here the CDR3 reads CASSPDRNQPQHF. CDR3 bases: TGTGCCAGCAGTCCGGACAGAAATCAGCCCCAGCATTTT. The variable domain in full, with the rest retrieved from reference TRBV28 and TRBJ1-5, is DVKVTQSSRYLVKRTGEKVFLECVQDMDHENMFWYRQDPGLGLRLIYFSYDVKMKEKGDIPEGYSVSREKKERFSLILESASTNQTSMYLCASSPDRNQPQHFGDGTRLSIL.

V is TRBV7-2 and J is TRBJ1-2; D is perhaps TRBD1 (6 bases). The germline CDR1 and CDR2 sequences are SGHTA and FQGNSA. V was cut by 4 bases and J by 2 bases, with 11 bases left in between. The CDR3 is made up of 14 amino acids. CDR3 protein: CASSSQGPNYGYTF. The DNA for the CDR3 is TGTGCCAGCAGCTCTCAGGGGCCCAACTATGGCTACACCTTC.

The CDR3 bases are TGTGCCAGCAGACTCGGGCAGGGCGCAGATACGCAGTATTTT. It codes for CASRLGQGADTQYF. V and J are TRBV7-2 and TRBJ2-3; D is possibly TRBD1 (5 bases). V dropped 6 bases and J dropped 4 bases, with 14 bases sitting between them. CDR3 length equals 14 residues. CDR1 and CDR2 (germline): SGHTA, FQGNSA.

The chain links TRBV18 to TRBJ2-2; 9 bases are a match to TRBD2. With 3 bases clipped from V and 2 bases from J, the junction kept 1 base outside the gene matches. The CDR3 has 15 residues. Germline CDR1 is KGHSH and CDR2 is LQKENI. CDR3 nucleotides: TGTGCCAGCTCACCGGGACTAGCAAACACCGGGGAGCTGTTTTTT. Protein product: CASSPGLANTGELFF.

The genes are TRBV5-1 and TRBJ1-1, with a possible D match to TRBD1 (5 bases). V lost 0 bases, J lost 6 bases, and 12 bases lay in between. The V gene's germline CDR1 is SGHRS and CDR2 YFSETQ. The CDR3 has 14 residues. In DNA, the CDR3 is TGCGCCAGCAGCTTGGTGAGGACAAGCCCTGAAGCTTTCTTT. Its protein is CASSLVRTSPEAFF.

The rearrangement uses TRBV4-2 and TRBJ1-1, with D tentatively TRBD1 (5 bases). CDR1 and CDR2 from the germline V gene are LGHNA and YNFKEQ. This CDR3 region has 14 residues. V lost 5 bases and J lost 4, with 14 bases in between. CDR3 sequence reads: CASSTGLQSTEAFF. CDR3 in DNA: TGTGCCAGCAGCACGGGACTACAATCCACTGAAGCTTTCTTT.

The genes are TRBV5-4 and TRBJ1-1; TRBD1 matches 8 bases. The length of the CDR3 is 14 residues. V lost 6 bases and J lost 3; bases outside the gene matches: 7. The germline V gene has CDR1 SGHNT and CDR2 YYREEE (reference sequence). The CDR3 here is CASTSGTGHTEAFF. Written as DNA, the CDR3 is TGTGCCAGCACCTCCGGGACAGGACACACTGAAGCTTTCTTT.

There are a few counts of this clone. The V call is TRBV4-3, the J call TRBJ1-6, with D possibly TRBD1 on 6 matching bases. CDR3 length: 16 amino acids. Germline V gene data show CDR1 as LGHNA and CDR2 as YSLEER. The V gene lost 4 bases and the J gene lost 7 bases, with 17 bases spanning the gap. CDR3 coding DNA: TGCGCCAGCAGCCGATTGTGGGGGCAGGTGAATTCACCCCTCCACTTT. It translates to CASSRLWGQVNSPLHF.

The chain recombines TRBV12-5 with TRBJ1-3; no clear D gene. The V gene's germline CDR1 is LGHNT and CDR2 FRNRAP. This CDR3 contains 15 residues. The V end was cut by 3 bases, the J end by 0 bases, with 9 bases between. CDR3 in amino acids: CASGFDGGSGNTIYF. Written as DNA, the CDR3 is TGTGCTAGTGGTTTCGACGGAGGCTCTGGAAACACCATATATTTT.

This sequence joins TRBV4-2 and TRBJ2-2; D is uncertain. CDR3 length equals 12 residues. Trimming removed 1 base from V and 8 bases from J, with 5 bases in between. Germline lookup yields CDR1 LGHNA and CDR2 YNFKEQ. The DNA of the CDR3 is TGTGCCAGCAGCCAAGGCTATGGGGAGCTGTTTTTT. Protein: CASSQGYGELFF.

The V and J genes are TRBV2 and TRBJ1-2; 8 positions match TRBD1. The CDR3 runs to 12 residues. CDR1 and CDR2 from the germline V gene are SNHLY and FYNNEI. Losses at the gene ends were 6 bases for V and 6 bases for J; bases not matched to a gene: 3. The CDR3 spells CASRPDRDGYTF. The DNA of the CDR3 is TGTGCCAGCAGACCGGACAGGGATGGCTACACCTTC.

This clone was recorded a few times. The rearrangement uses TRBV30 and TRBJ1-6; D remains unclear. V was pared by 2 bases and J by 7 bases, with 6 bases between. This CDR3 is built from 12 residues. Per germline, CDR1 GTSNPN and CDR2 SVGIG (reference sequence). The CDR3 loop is CAWSPQNSPLHF. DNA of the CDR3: TGTGCCTGGAGTCCACAGAATTCACCCCTCCACTTT.

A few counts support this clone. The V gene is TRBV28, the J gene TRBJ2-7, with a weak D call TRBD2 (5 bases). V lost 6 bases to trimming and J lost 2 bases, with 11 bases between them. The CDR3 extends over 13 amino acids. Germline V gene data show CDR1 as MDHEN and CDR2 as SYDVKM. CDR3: CASRISGPYEQYF. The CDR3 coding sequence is TGTGCCAGCAGGATCAGCGGACCCTACGAGCAGTACTTC.

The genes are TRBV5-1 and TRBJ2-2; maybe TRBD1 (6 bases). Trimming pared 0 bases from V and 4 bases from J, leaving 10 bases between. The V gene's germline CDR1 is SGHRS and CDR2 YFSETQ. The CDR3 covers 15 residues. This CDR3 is CASSLVAGATGELFF. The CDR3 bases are TGCGCCAGCAGCTTGGTGGCAGGGGCCACCGGGGAGCTGTTTTTT. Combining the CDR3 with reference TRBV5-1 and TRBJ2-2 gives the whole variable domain KAGVTQTPRYLIKTRGQQVTLSCSPISGHRSVSWYQQTPGQGLQFLFEYFSETQRNKGNFPGRFSGRQFSNSRSEMNVSTLELGDSALYLCASSLVAGATGELFFGEGSRLTVL.

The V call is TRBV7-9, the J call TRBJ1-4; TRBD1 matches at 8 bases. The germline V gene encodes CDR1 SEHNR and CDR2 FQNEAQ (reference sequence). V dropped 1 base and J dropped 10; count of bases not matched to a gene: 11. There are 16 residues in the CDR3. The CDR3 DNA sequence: TGTGCCAGCAGCTTAGACCTTCTCGGACAGGGTGGAAAACTGTTTTTT. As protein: CASSLDLLGQGGKLFF.